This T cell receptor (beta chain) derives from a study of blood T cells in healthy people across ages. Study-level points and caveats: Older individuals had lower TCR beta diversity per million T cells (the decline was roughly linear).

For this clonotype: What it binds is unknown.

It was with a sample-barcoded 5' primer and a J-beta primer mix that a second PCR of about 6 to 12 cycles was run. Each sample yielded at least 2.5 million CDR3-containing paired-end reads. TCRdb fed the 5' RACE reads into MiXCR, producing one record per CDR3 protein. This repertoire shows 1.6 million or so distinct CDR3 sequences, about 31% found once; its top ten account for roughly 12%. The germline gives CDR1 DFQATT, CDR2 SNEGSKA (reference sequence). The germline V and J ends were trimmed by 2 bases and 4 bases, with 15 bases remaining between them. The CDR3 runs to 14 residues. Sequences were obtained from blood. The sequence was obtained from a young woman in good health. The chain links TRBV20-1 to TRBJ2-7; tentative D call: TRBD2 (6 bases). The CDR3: CSARSSGLAYEQYF. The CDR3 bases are TGCAGTGCTAGATCCTCGGGACTTGCATACGAGCAGTACTTC.